The rows below give T cell receptor beta chains drawn from one sample of a study of T cell responses to AZD1222 COVID-19 vaccine. Measured with immunoSEQ multiplex PCR; TCRdb has only the in-frame clones, and not every one. This sample has roughly 120,000 clones, with around 89% found just once. The sequenced sample was peripheral blood, obtained on day 0 of AZD1222 vaccination. These receptors were taken from an adult in good health. The CDR3 runs from the conserved cysteine through the conserved F or W. Fields, in order: J gene, D gene, V gene, clone size, CDR3 protein, CDR3 DNA. A D gene is named only where the DNA matches it firmly. Clone size is stated in some rows and not others, as once, few, many or a class when expanded.

TRBJ1-4,TRBD1,TRBV7-9,once,CASNLKTGSGNEKLFF,TGTGCCAGCAACTTAAAGACAGGGTCTGGCAATGAAAAACTGTTTTTT
TRBJ2-2,NA,TRBV5-1,NA,CASSLGLDSGELFF,TGCGCCAGCAGCTTGGGACTAGATTCCGGGGAGCTGTTTTTT
TRBJ1-2,NA,TRBV24-1,NA,CATSDSLDPYGYTF,TGTGCCACCAGTGATTCTCTAGATCCCTATGGCTACACCTTC
TRBJ2-1,NA,TRBV30,NA,CAWQGGSYNEQFF,TGTGCCTGGCAAGGGGGCTCCTACAATGAGCAGTTCTTC
TRBJ2-1,TRBD2,TRBV3-1/TRBV3-2,NA,CASSHAQGGGSYNEQFF,TGTGCCAGCAGCCACGCCCAAGGCGGGGGATCCTACAATGAGCAGTTCTTC
TRBJ2-2,TRBD2,TRBV27,many,CACSGSLSGELFF,TGTGCCTGCAGCGGGAGTCTTTCGGGGGAGCTGTTTTTT
TRBJ1-1,NA,TRBV4-1,NA,CASSQVTRGNTEAFF,TGCGCCAGCAGCCAAGTAACCCGGGGGAACACTGAAGCTTTCTTT
TRBJ1-1,NA,TRBV3-1/TRBV3-2,NA,CASSQGGKGTEAFF,TGTGCCAGCAGCCAAGGGGGTAAGGGCACTGAAGCTTTCTTT
TRBJ2-3,NA,TRBV6-1,few,CASSDDTGRPDTQYF,TGTGCCAGCAGTGACGACACCGGGCGACCAGATACGCAGTATTTT
TRBJ1-1,NA,TRBV24-1,NA,CATRGREANTEAFF,TGTGCCACCAGGGGGCGGGAGGCGAACACTGAAGCTTTCTTT
TRBJ1-1,NA,TRBV14,once,CASSQDLGVPEAFF,TGTGCCAGCAGCCAAGATTTAGGGGTGCCTGAAGCTTTCTTT
TRBJ2-3,TRBD2,TRBV9,NA,CASSTSGGSTDTQYF,TGTGCCAGCAGCACCAGCGGGGGGAGCACAGATACGCAGTATTTT
TRBJ1-5,NA,TRBV3-1/TRBV3-2,NA,CASSHPGSNQPQHF,TGTGCCAGCAGCCATCCGGGGAGCAATCAGCCCCAGCATTTT
TRBJ2-1,NA,TRBV4-2,NA,CASSQSEVSYNEQFF,TGTGCCAGCAGCCAATCAGAAGTATCCTACAATGAGCAGTTCTTC
TRBJ1-3,TRBD1,TRBV5-1,once,CASSWGQASFSGNTIYF,TGCGCCAGCAGCTGGGGACAGGCGAGTTTCTCTGGAAACACCATATATTTT
TRBJ1-2,NA,TRBV6-2/TRBV6-3,NA,CASSYPQGYTF,TGTGCCAGCAGTTACCCCCAGGGCTACACCTTC
TRBJ2-7,NA,TRBV2,NA,CASSGLVGYEQYF,TGTGCCAGCAGTGGACTAGTTGGCTACGAGCAGTACTTC
TRBJ2-1,TRBD2,TRBV9,once,CASRRGTSGSVDEQFF,TGTGCCAGCAGGAGGGGGACTAGCGGGAGTGTGGATGAGCAGTTCTTC
TRBJ1-5,TRBD1,TRBV28,NA,CASNWGRGGRQPQHF,TGTGCCAGCAATTGGGGCAGGGGGGGCCGGCAGCCCCAGCATTTT
TRBJ2-2,TRBD2,TRBV18,NA,CASSPLPVIAGAFANTGELFF,TGTGCCAGCTCACCCCTTCCCGTTATAGCGGGGGCCTTCGCGAACACCGGGGAGCTGTTTTTT
TRBJ1-3,NA,TRBV6-5,NA,CASRGAGASGNTIYF,TGTGCCAGCAGGGGCGCCGGAGCCTCTGGAAACACCATATATTTT
TRBJ1-3,NA,TRBV4-2,NA,CASSQEWASSGNTIYF,TGTGCCAGCAGCCAAGAGTGGGCTAGCTCTGGAAACACCATATATTTT
TRBJ2-5,TRBD2,TRBV19,NA,CASSMGTWGSSGQETQYF,TGTGCCAGTAGTATGGGAACATGGGGGTCTAGCGGCCAAGAGACCCAGTACTTC
TRBJ2-7,NA,TRBV20-1,NA,CKFRVPYEQYF,TGCAAGTTCCGGGTTCCTTACGAGCAGTACTTC
TRBJ1-1,NA,TRBV3-1/TRBV3-2,NA,CASGNRAGSTEAFF,TGTGCCAGCGGGAACAGGGCGGGTTCCACTGAAGCTTTCTTT
TRBJ2-1,TRBD2,TRBV10-2,NA,CASRPPGTSDSYNEQFF,TGCGCCAGCAGACCCCCCGGGACTAGCGACTCCTACAATGAGCAGTTCTTC
TRBJ1-3,NA,TRBV18,NA,CASSPVGDSGNTIYF,TGTGCCAGCTCACCGGTTGGAGACTCTGGAAACACCATATATTTT